This T cell receptor (beta chain) was captured by sequencing in a study of blood T cell repertoires in COVID-19. Looking at the study overall: Italy, Spain and the United States were the sources of the convalescent and acute COVID-19 samples.

Assignment of participants to cohorts was predicated upon participant-reported clinical history. Measured with immunoSEQ multiplex PCR; TCRdb has only the in-frame clones, and not every one. The data show over 200,000 clones, with about 84% seen just once and roughly 1.8% held by the top ten. The junction had 6 bases not matched to a gene; V was cut back by 3 bases and J by 3 bases. The CDR3 loop spans 15 amino acids. Germline lookup yields CDR1 LGHDT and CDR2 YNNKEL (reference sequence). The sample taken for sequencing was PBMCs or T cells enriched from blood (not recorded which). This sequence was found in a man aged 60 to 69 who had recovered from COVID-19. This chain links TRBV3-1 (or the pseudogene TRBV3-2) with TRBJ2-3; 7 bases map to TRBD2. In DNA, the CDR3 is TGTGCCAGCAGCCAGGGGGGGAGCCTTACAGATACGCAGTATTTT. It specifies CASSQGGSLTDTQYF.